This TCR beta chain was obtained from a study of blood T cell repertoires in COVID-19. In the authors' methods: Reference gene primers were amplified, and this amplification served to estimate nucleated cell counts. Assay: immunoSEQ multiplex PCR; the TCRdb copy retains only in-frame clones and omits some. V and J calls and clone size are those listed in that table; D and trimming were worked out from the DNA. The sample has 45,000 to 55,000 clones; about 92% are singletons. Germline V gives CDR1 SGHAT, CDR2 FQNNGV. The CDR3 is 15 residues long. The V end was cut by 2 bases, the J end by 1 base, with 11 bases between.

This chain links TRBV11-2 with TRBJ1-1; possibly TRBD1 for D (6 bases). Sequenced material: peripheral blood. This sequence was found in a human donor in a cohort sampled during active COVID-19. The CDR3 sequence: CASSLLGQTNTEAFF. CDR3 sequence (DNA): TGTGCCAGCAGCTTACTTGGACAGACGAACACTGAAGCTTTCTTT. Using reference TRBV11-2 and TRBJ1-1 for the parts outside the CDR3, the full variable domain is EAGVAQSPRYKIIEKRQSVAFWCNPISGHATLYWYQQILGQGPKLLIQFQNNGVVDDSQLPKDRFSAERLKGVDSTLKIQPAKLEDSAVYLCASSLLGQTNTEAFFGQGTRLTVV.